This TCR beta chain was obtained from a study of shared clonotypes between healthy human individuals. Clones were sequenced by immunoSEQ multiplex PCR, and TCRdb holds only the in-frame ones, with some missing. Of some 200,000 clones in the sample, 65% were seen once. The V gene end was trimmed by 3 bases and the J gene end by 3 bases; junction bases not matched to a gene: 8. In germline, CDR1 is SGHNT, CDR2 YENEEA. CDR3 length: 16 amino acids. This TCR was recovered from a man aged 25 to 45 in good health. V is TRBV11-3 and J is TRBJ2-1, with TRBD2 identical over 7 bases. The sample was memory CD4+ T cells sorted from blood. This sample's subset: CD45RA-negative fraction. CDR3 residues: CASSLGATSSYNEQFF. The CDR3 DNA reads TGTGCCAGCAGCTTGGGAGCGACTAGCAGCTACAATGAGCAGTTCTTC.